The 18 T cell receptor beta chains in this list originate from one sample, sequenced in a study of hypomethylating agent response in myelodysplastic syndrome. Some clones are missing from TCRdb's copy, which holds only in-frame ones; the method was immunoSEQ multiplex PCR. The data contain over 4,000 clones, roughly four fifths of them seen just once; the ten biggest clones take up roughly 17%. This sample comprised bone marrow, obtained before or after starting hypomethylating agent treatment for myelodysplastic syndrome (not recorded which). The receptors derive from a human donor with myelodysplastic syndrome.

The V gene is TRBV9, the J gene TRBJ2-7, with TRBD2 identical over 9 bases. Germline values: CDR1 SGDLS, CDR2 YYNGEE. V trimming: 0 bases; J trimming: 3 bases; junction bases outside the gene matches: 4. This CDR3 comprises 15 residues. Written as DNA, the CDR3 is TGTGCCAGCAGCGTAGGGGCTAGCGGGGACTACGAGCAGTACTTC. This encodes CASSVGASGDYEQYF.

This clone has only one observation. V gene TRBV19 combines with J gene TRBJ1-2; TRBD1 matches 8 bases. Germline CDR1 LNHDA, CDR2 SQIVND (reference sequence). With 6 bases clipped from V and 2 bases from J, the junction kept 8 bases outside the gene matches. The CDR3 runs 15 residues. CDR3 in DNA: TGTGCCAGTAGGGCAGGGGGCGCCGGAAACTATGGCTACACCTTC. Translating it yields CASRAGGAGNYGYTF.

V usage is TRBV11-3 and J usage is TRBJ2-4; possible D gene TRBD2, 5 bases. V gave up 1 base and J gave up 2 bases, with 6 bases separating them. The CDR3 extends over 14 amino acids. CDR1 and CDR2 (germline): SGHNT, YENEEA. In DNA form, the CDR3 reads TGTGCCAGCAGCTTAGGAGGGACCAAAAACATTCAGTACTTC. Protein product: CASSLGGTKNIQYF.

There are a few counts of this clone. This sequence joins TRBV27 and TRBJ2-2; D is unresolved. CDR3 length: 14 residues. V shed 0 bases and J shed 1 base, with 3 bases lying between them. Germline lookup yields CDR1 MNHEY and CDR2 SMNVEV (reference sequence). CDR3 residues: CASSLSENTGELFF. Here the CDR3 DNA reads TGTGCCAGCAGTTTATCTGAGAACACCGGGGAGCTGTTTTTT.

V gene TRBV6-1 combines with J gene TRBJ2-5, with D perhaps TRBD2 (6 bases). The V gene lost 6 bases and the J gene lost 4 bases, with 18 bases spanning the gap. CDR1 MNHNS and CDR2 SASEGT come from the germline V gene. The CDR3 totals 15 residues. CDR3 DNA: TGTGCCAGCAGCCAAGGGTCCATGGGAGGAGAGACCCAGTACTTC. This encodes CASSQGSMGGETQYF.

The genes are TRBV4-1 and TRBJ2-1, with D unclear. Germline V gives CDR1 MGHRA, CDR2 YSYEKL. The CDR3 is made up of 15 amino acids. Deletions cut 0 bases from V and 0 bases from J, with 6 bases between. The CDR3 nucleotides read TGCGCCAGCAGCCAAGATCTAGGCTCCTACAATGAGCAGTTCTTC. Amino acid sequence: CASSQDLGSYNEQFF.

The chain couples TRBV30 to TRBJ1-1; TRBD1 is a possible D gene (6 bases). Trimming cost V 4 bases and J 3 bases, with 6 bases left between them. The CDR3 loop spans 11 amino acids. Germline assignment: CDR1 GTSNPN and CDR2 SVGIG (reference sequence). In DNA, the CDR3 is TGTGCCTGGACAGGGGACACTGAAGCTTTCTTT. Its translation is CAWTGDTEAFF. The full variable domain, completed using reference TRBV30 and TRBJ1-1, is SQTIHQWPATLVQPVGSPLSLECTVEGTSNPNLYWYRQAAGRGLQLLFYSVGIGQISSEVPQNLSASRPQDRQFILSSKKLLLSDSGFYLCAWTGDTEAFFGQGTRLTVV.

The gene calls are TRBV11-2 and TRBJ1-2, with 9 bases lining up with TRBD1. The J segment lost 3 bases and the V segment lost 5 bases, leaving 13 bases of the junction unmatched. The length of the CDR3 is 17 residues. Per germline, CDR1 SGHAT and CDR2 FQNNGV. CDR3: CASSAGTGYEGYYGYTF. CDR3 DNA: TGTGCCAGCAGCGCCGGGACAGGGTATGAGGGCTACTATGGCTACACCTTC.

This clone was observed a few times. The J gene is TRBJ2-3, the V gene TRBV18; TRBD2 matches 15 bases. Trimming removed 3 bases from V and 4 bases from J; junction bases left unmatched: 5. CDR1 and CDR2 from the germline V gene are KGHSH and LQKENI. CDR3 size: 17 residues. The CDR3 coding sequence is TGTGCCAGCTCACCCCTGGGACTAGCGGGGGGAGCAGATACGCAGTATTTT. The encoded protein is CASSPLGLAGGADTQYF.

The rearrangement joins TRBV25-1 to TRBJ2-1; D gene uncertain. Germline V CDR1 and CDR2: MGHDK, SYGVNS. Trimming removed 2 bases at V and 3 bases at J, with 11 bases between. This CDR3 is built from 15 residues. The CDR3 DNA follows: TGTGCCAGCAGTGAACCCCTTGCTCTCTACAATGAGCAGTTCTTC. This codes for CASSEPLALYNEQFF.

This clone came up a few times. The J gene is TRBJ2-7, the V gene TRBV29-1, with D uncertain. The CDR3 runs to 11 residues. Trimming removed 3 bases from V and 6 bases from J, with 9 bases in between. Germline V gene lookup returns CDR1 SQVTM and CDR2 ANQGSEA. CDR3 sequence reads: CSVEIPPEQYF. CDR3 nucleotide sequence: TGCAGCGTTGAGATCCCTCCCGAGCAGTACTTC.

The chain recombines TRBV30 with TRBJ1-4; D is possibly TRBD1 (5 bases). V lost 3 bases and J 7 bases, leaving 15 bases between the germline ends. Germline V gene lookup returns CDR1 GTSNPN and CDR2 SVGIG (reference sequence). The CDR3 is made up of 14 amino acids. The CDR3 region has the DNA TGTGCCTGGAGCCGGCGGGGCGCGGGTGAAAAACTGTTTTTT. It translates to CAWSRRGAGEKLFF.

The V and J genes are TRBV6-1 and TRBJ2-1; 7 nucleotides agree with TRBD2. CDR3 length equals 13 residues. Per the germline V gene, CDR1 is MNHNS and CDR2 is SASEGT. The trim removed 8 bases at V and 3 bases at J, leaving 4 bases unmatched. CDR3 sequence (DNA): TGTGCCAGCGGGGGGGACTACTACAATGAGCAGTTCTTC. This sequence encodes CASGGDYYNEQFF.

This clone has a handful of counts. The genes are TRBV10-3 and TRBJ2-7; D is unresolved. This CDR3 contains 11 residues. V was shortened by 8 bases and J by 5 bases, with 10 bases between the two germline ends. Germline-derived CDR1 and CDR2 are ENHRY and SYGVKD. CDR3 coding DNA: TGTGCCATCGGTTTAGGGAACGAGCAGTACTTC. Translated: CAIGLGNEQYF.

The rearrangement uses TRBV30 and TRBJ1-2; 8 bases are shared with TRBD1. The CDR3 totals 12 residues. V was pared by 5 bases and J by 4 bases, with 3 bases of the junction left unmatched. Per the germline V gene, CDR1 is GTSNPN and CDR2 is SVGIG (reference sequence). CDR3 amino acids: CAWGDRPYGYTF. The CDR3 nucleotides are TGTGCCTGGGGGGACAGGCCCTATGGCTACACCTTC.

In this sample, this clone turned up once. The chain employs TRBV27 and TRBJ2-1; D is unresolved. V lost 3 bases and J lost 9, with 12 bases in between. Germline V gene sequence: CDR1 MNHEY, CDR2 SMNVEV (reference sequence). The CDR3 runs 13 residues. CDR3 in amino acids: CASSFTTAGEQFF. The CDR3 region has the DNA TGTGCCAGCAGTTTCACCACGGCTGGTGAGCAGTTCTTC.

V usage is TRBV5-1 and J usage is TRBJ1-2; maybe TRBD1 (6 bases). The ends were cut back, 4 bases at V and 0 bases at J, with 13 bases in the middle. The CDR3 is made up of 15 amino acids. Germline V gene lookup returns CDR1 SGHRS and CDR2 YFSETQ. This CDR3 is CASSARTEANYGYTF. Written as DNA, the CDR3 is TGCGCCAGCAGCGCCAGGACAGAAGCTAACTATGGCTACACCTTC.

The chain's CDR3 is CASSSPGGRWNEQFF. The CDR3 region has the DNA TGTGCCAGCAGTTCCCCGGGGGGCAGGTGGAATGAGCAGTTCTTC. V usage is TRBV27 and J usage is TRBJ2-1; D is possibly TRBD2 (7 bases). The CDR3 runs 15 residues. The germline CDR1 and CDR2 sequences are MNHEY and SMNVEV (reference sequence). V was trimmed by 4 bases and J by 7 bases, leaving 17 bases between them.